This T cell receptor beta chain was obtained from a study of T-cell reconstitution after alpha-beta-depleted transplantation in children. The CDR3 extends over 12 amino acids. Germline assignment: CDR1 MNHEY and CDR2 SMNVEV (reference sequence). Trimming cost V 1 base and J 5 bases, with 4 bases left between them. TCRbeta library preparation incorporated unique molecular identifiers. TCRdb redid the calling of the PCR reads with MiXCR, one entry per CDR3 protein. This sample has around 670,000 distinct CDR3 sequences, with under 15% found just once. The table lists this clonotype with many counts. Material: PBMCs, obtained before TCRalphabeta/CD19-depleted stem cell transplant. This TCR was recovered from a girl aged 2 to 10 with congenital amegakaryocytic thrombocytopenia, due to receive a stem cell transplant. The rearrangement uses TRBV27 and TRBJ2-3; D is uncertain. The CDR3 DNA sequence: TGTGCCAGCAGTTTATGGGGAGATACGCAGTATTTT. Translation: CASSLWGDTQYF.